Listed here is a single T cell receptor (beta chain). What it recognizes is unknown. The sample originates from a study of cytomegalovirus exposure and HLA in healthy donors. Background on the study: Earlier work reported approximately 110 million unique TCR beta sequences from roughly 180 million T cells. Findings and caveats of the study: In a later analysis, the majority of CMV-associated beta chains seemingly showed HLA restriction. The only immune exposure information that was available was CMV serostatus.

60 Vbeta and 13 Jbeta primers were used in PCR. Profiling relied on immunoSEQ multiplex PCR, and the TCRdb table lists in-frame clones only, not all of them. Here the sample spans 150,000 or so clones, about 76% being singletons. The sequencing sample was made of PBMCs. This clonotype was obtained from a female donor in good health and CMV-seronegative.

The CDR3 loop is CAWSPNRGFTYEQYF. CDR3 bases: TGTGCCTGGAGTCCCAACAGGGGCTTTACCTACGAGCAGTACTTC. The chain joins TRBV30 to TRBJ2-7; 7 bases are shared with TRBD1. The CDR3 runs to 15 residues. J was trimmed by 2 bases and V by 2 bases; bases with no gene match: 9. CDR1 is GTSNPN and CDR2 is SVGIG in the germline V gene (reference sequence).